These 25 T cell receptor beta chains were all obtained from the same sample, sequenced in a study of T cells after posttransplantation cyclophosphamide. TCRdb keeps only in-frame clones here, not all; method: immunoSEQ multiplex PCR. The data show some 66,000 clones, with 93% seen just once and 2.5% to 3% held by the top ten. The material sequenced was PBMCs. The receptors shown here come from a woman in her twenties or thirties in good health and a related stem cell transplant donor.

This chain connects TRBV6-5 to TRBJ2-7; tentatively, D is TRBD2 (7 bases). V was trimmed by 2 bases and J by 4 bases, leaving 15 bases between them. This CDR3 region has 15 residues. From germline, CDR1 is MNHEY and CDR2 SVGAGI. CDR3 sequence: CASSYKWGGGYEQYF. DNA of the CDR3: TGTGCCAGCAGTTACAAATGGGGGGGCGGGTACGAGCAGTACTTC.

In DNA form, the CDR3 reads TGTGCCAGCAGCTTAGGGACAGGGGCTCAGCCCCAGCATTTT. Amino acid sequence: CASSLGTGAQPQHF. The chain combines TRBV7-8 with TRBJ1-5; 9 bases agree with TRBD1. Germline loops: CDR1 SGHVS, CDR2 FQNEAQ. The V segment lost 1 base and the J segment 6 bases; nucleotides outside the gene matches: 1. The CDR3 is made up of 14 amino acids.

The chain couples TRBV30 to TRBJ1-1; no reliable D call. CDR1 and CDR2 (germline): GTSNPN, SVGIG (reference sequence). The CDR3 is 14 amino acids. The V end lost 1 base, the J end lost 5 bases, and 14 bases lay between the germline ends. The CDR3 nucleotides are TGTGCCTGGAGTGCTTTTGCGGAAGGGACTGAAGCTTTCTTT. It codes for CAWSAFAEGTEAFF.

The chain is built from TRBV6-1 and TRBJ1-1; possible D gene TRBD1, 5 bases. Germline V gene lookup returns CDR1 MNHNS and CDR2 SASEGT. V was clipped by 7 bases and J by 2 bases, with 17 bases between them. This CDR3 region has 15 residues. CDR3 in DNA: TGTGCCAGCAACCCCTCGGGCGGGGCTAACACTGAAGCTTTCTTT. Translated, it gives CASNPSGGANTEAFF.

The genes are TRBV19 and TRBJ1-4; a possible D gene is TRBD1 (5 bases). This CDR3 is 16 amino acids long. The germline CDR1 and CDR2 sequences are LNHDA and SQIVND (reference sequence). The V and J ends lost 3 bases and 8 bases respectively, with 19 bases between them. The CDR3 loop is CASSMGDQEGYEKLFF. CDR3 coding DNA: TGTGCCAGTAGTATGGGGGACCAAGAAGGTTACGAAAAACTGTTTTTT.

The rearrangement joins TRBV7-6 to TRBJ1-6; D ambiguous. V lost 1 base and J 0 bases, leaving 13 bases between the germline ends. CDR3 length: 18 residues. Germline V gives CDR1 SGHVS, CDR2 FNYEAQ. CDR3 region: CASSLEATPSSYNSPLHF. CDR3 in DNA: TGTGCCAGCAGCTTAGAGGCCACTCCGAGCTCCTATAATTCACCCCTCCACTTT.

This clone was observed once. The J gene is TRBJ1-1, the V gene TRBV7-9; D is perhaps TRBD1 (6 bases). Germline V CDR1 and CDR2: SEHNR, FQNEAQ (reference sequence). With 6 bases removed from V and 4 bases from J, the gap between germline ends came to 6 bases. The CDR3 runs 11 residues. Here the CDR3 reads CASRGGTEAFF. The CDR3 DNA reads as TGTGCCAGCAGAGGGGGCACTGAAGCTTTCTTT.

This clone was observed once. V is TRBV18 and J is TRBJ1-4; the D is unclear. Trimming shortened V by 0 bases and J by 7 bases, and 12 bases separated the two germline ends. The V gene's germline CDR1 is KGHSH and CDR2 LQKENI. The CDR3 sequence is 15 residues long. The CDR3 coding sequence is TGTGCCAGCTCACCACCGAATAGGGAAGGTGAAAAACTGTTTTTT. Translating it yields CASSPPNREGEKLFF.

The gene calls are TRBV5-1 and TRBJ2-3; a weak D match, TRBD1 (6 bases). Germline CDR1 SGHRS, CDR2 YFSETQ. V lost 4 bases, J lost 3 bases, and 15 bases lay in between. The CDR3 is 15 amino acids. The CDR3 DNA sequence: TGCGCCAGCAGCGGACCGGGACATATAACAGATACGCAGTATTTT. Amino acids: CASSGPGHITDTQYF.

The rearrangement links TRBV7-2 to TRBJ1-2; D unclear. Germline V lookup: CDR1 SGHTA, CDR2 FQGNSA. The V gene lost 1 base and the J gene lost 4 bases, with 13 bases spanning the gap. The CDR3 has 15 residues. CDR3 region: CASSLVHSLFYGYTF. The CDR3 nucleotides are TGTGCCAGCAGCTTAGTGCACAGCCTCTTCTATGGCTACACCTTC.

The V and J genes are TRBV11-2 and TRBJ2-2, with D maybe TRBD2 (7 bases). V was shortened by 3 bases and J by 5 bases, with 16 bases between the two germline ends. Germline assignment: CDR1 SGHAT and CDR2 FQNNGV. The CDR3 has 16 residues. Here the CDR3 reads CASSFRGGAATGELFF. CDR3 DNA sequence: TGTGCCAGCAGCTTCCGTGGGGGGGCCGCGACCGGGGAGCTGTTTTTT. Variable domain in full (rest from reference TRBV11-2 and TRBJ2-2): EAGVAQSPRYKIIEKRQSVAFWCNPISGHATLYWYQQILGQGPKLLIQFQNNGVVDDSQLPKDRFSAERLKGVDSTLKIQPAKLEDSAVYLCASSFRGGAATGELFFGEGSRLTVL.

The V gene is TRBV7-3, the J gene TRBJ1-3, with D unclear. Trimming shortened V by 2 bases and J by 2 bases, and 16 bases separated the two germline ends. CDR1 SGHTA and CDR2 FQGTGA come from the germline V gene. The CDR3 sequence is 17 residues long. DNA of the CDR3: TGTGCCAGCAGCTTAGGAACCCCATCAGGCCCTGGAAACACCATATATTTT. Translation: CASSLGTPSGPGNTIYF.

The J gene is TRBJ2-3, the V gene TRBV4-2; possible D gene TRBD2, 6 bases. V was clipped by 0 bases and J by 1 base, with 8 bases between them. The CDR3 covers 15 residues. Germline V lookup: CDR1 LGHNA, CDR2 YNFKEQ. CDR3 region: CASSQEASGTDTQYF. The CDR3 nucleotides read TGTGCCAGCAGCCAAGAGGCTAGCGGCACAGATACGCAGTATTTT.

This clone has only one observation. The chain employs TRBV12-2 and TRBJ1-5; the table's D call of TRBD1 was not tested on the DNA. TRBV12-2 is a listed pseudogene. This CDR3 comprises 17 residues. CDR3 DNA sequence: TGTGCAAGTCGTCTAAAATACAGGGATCGAAGCAATCAGCCCCAGCATTTT. Translation: CASRLKYRDRSNQPQHF.

Here the CDR3 reads CASSGLTGEANYGYTF. For the CDR3, the DNA is TGTGCCAGCAGCGGATTAACAGGGGAAGCTAACTATGGCTACACCTTC. The rearrangement links TRBV5-6 to TRBJ1-2; 7 positions match TRBD1. J gave up 0 bases and V 4 bases, and 9 bases lay outside the gene matches. Germline CDR1 SGHDT, CDR2 YYEEEE. CDR3 length equals 16 residues.

The chain joins TRBV5-4 to TRBJ1-2; perhaps TRBD1 as D (6 bases). CDR1 is SGHNT and CDR2 is YYREEE in the germline V gene (reference sequence). This CDR3 region has 14 residues. The V end was cut by 0 bases, the J end by 6 bases, with 12 bases between. The CDR3 spells CASSLDQGMDGYTF. CDR3 nucleotides: TGTGCCAGCAGCTTGGATCAGGGGATGGATGGCTACACCTTC.

V and J are TRBV4-1 and TRBJ2-5, with unresolved D. The CDR3 is 14 amino acids. Germline CDR1 is MGHRA and CDR2 is YSYEKL. Trimming pared 0 bases from V and 4 bases from J, leaving 9 bases between. The CDR3 DNA reads TGCGCCAGCAGCCAAGAATACGCGTCAGAGACCCAGTACTTC. Its protein product is CASSQEYASETQYF.

This rearrangement joins TRBV7-9 to TRBJ2-5, with D perhaps matching TRBD2 (5 bases). V was pared by 5 bases and J by 5 bases, with 12 bases between. The CDR3 runs to 13 residues. Germline V gene lookup returns CDR1 SEHNR and CDR2 FQNEAQ (reference sequence). CDR3: CASSPGSLETQYF. The CDR3 nucleotides read TGTGCCAGCAGCCCTGGGAGTCTGGAGACCCAGTACTTC.

This clone was seen once. The J gene is TRBJ2-2, the V gene TRBV19, with D perhaps TRBD2 (6 bases). The V end lost 5 bases, the J end lost 3 bases, and 10 bases lay between the germline ends. Germline V gene lookup returns CDR1 LNHDA and CDR2 SQIVND (reference sequence). The CDR3 length is 14 residues. The CDR3 here is CASSPLADTGELFF. CDR3 DNA sequence: TGTGCCAGTAGTCCTTTAGCGGACACCGGGGAGCTGTTTTTT.

The chain carries TRBV4-3 and TRBJ1-3; a weak D match, TRBD1 (5 bases). The germline gives CDR1 LGHNA, CDR2 YSLEER. The CDR3 is 16 residues long. Trimming took 0 bases from V and 0 from J, leaving 9 bases between them. In DNA form, the CDR3 reads TGCGCCAGCAGCCAAGATTGGGGGTTCTCTGGAAACACCATATATTTT. As protein: CASSQDWGFSGNTIYF.

This clone was recorded once. The rearrangement uses TRBV15 and TRBJ1-6, with 7 bases matching TRBD1. Germline V gene sequence: CDR1 LNHNV, CDR2 YYDKDF (reference sequence). The J segment lost 8 bases and the V segment lost 3 bases, leaving 10 bases of the junction unmatched. This CDR3 contains 16 residues. CDR3 protein: CATSRGGARGDSPLHF. CDR3 sequence (DNA): TGTGCCACCAGCAGGGGGGGGGCCAGGGGGGATTCACCCCTCCACTTT.

This sequence joins TRBV30 and TRBJ2-5; D not resolved. CDR3 length equals 11 residues. Trimming pared 3 bases from V and 2 bases from J, leaving 4 bases between. Germline-derived CDR1 and CDR2 are GTSNPN and SVGIG (reference sequence). This chain's CDR3 is CAWSPQETQYF. DNA of the CDR3: TGTGCCTGGAGCCCGCAAGAGACCCAGTACTTC. Drawing the rest from reference TRBV30 and TRBJ2-5, the complete variable domain is SQTIHQWPATLVQPVGSPLSLECTVEGTSNPNLYWYRQAAGRGLQLLFYSVGIGQISSEVPQNLSASRPQDRQFILSSKKLLLSDSGFYLCAWSPQETQYFGPGTRLLVL.

The chain is built from TRBV4-1 and TRBJ1-6; D perhaps matches TRBD1 (6 bases). The CDR3 is 15 residues long. Germline values: CDR1 MGHRA, CDR2 YSYEKL. V was cut by 0 bases and J by 7 bases, with 10 bases left in between. The CDR3 nucleotides read TGCGCCAGCAGCCAAGAACAGGGACCCAATTCACCCCTCCACTTT. Its translation is CASSQEQGPNSPLHF.

V usage is TRBV9 and J usage is TRBJ1-2; D uncertain. Trimming cost V 0 bases and J 7 bases, with 16 bases left between them. This CDR3 is built from 15 residues. The germline gives CDR1 SGDLS, CDR2 YYNGEE. Here the CDR3 reads CASSVGEFGSSGYTF. The CDR3 DNA follows: TGTGCCAGCAGCGTAGGGGAGTTTGGTTCTAGTGGCTACACCTTC.

The chain recombines TRBV18 with TRBJ1-1, with D uncertain. CDR1 and CDR2 from the germline V gene are KGHSH and LQKENI. This CDR3 is built from 14 residues. Between the trimmed V and J ends, which lost 4 bases and 1 base, there was a span of 10 bases. CDR3 bases: TGTGCCAGCTCACGCGGGTCAGGGAACACTGAAGCTTTCTTT. Its translation: CASSRGSGNTEAFF.